The 31 T cell receptor beta chains below all came from one sample that was sequenced in a study of blood T cell repertoires in COVID-19. The assay was immunoSEQ multiplex PCR, and TCRdb's table has in-frame clones only and misses some. The table has some 390,000 clones, around nine tenths seen once; the top ten hold approximately 1.5%. Sample: peripheral blood. These receptors were collected from a woman between 35 and 50 years old with COVID-19, enrolled during active disease.

This clone was observed once. The chain combines TRBV14 with TRBJ2-5; D is perhaps TRBD1 (6 bases). CDR3 length equals 14 residues. Between the trimmed V and J ends, which lost 4 bases and 0 bases, there was a span of 9 bases. The germline V gene has CDR1 SGHDN and CDR2 FVKESK. The CDR3 nucleotides are TGTGCCAGCAGCCTCCGGGACAACCAAGAGACCCAGTACTTC. Translation: CASSLRDNQETQYF.

CDR3 coding DNA: TGCGCCAGCAGCCCCAGTTTCTACAATGAGCAGTTCTTC. It encodes CASSPSFYNEQFF. The chain carries TRBV4-3 and TRBJ2-1; D not resolved. This CDR3 has 13 residues. The germline V and J ends were trimmed by 4 bases and 3 bases, with 7 bases remaining between them. CDR1 and CDR2 (germline): LGHNA, YSLEER.

CDR3 amino acids: CASSWDRGINSPLHF. The CDR3 DNA follows: TGCGCCAGCAGCTGGGACAGGGGGATTAATTCACCCCTCCACTTT. The chain recombines TRBV5-1 with TRBJ1-6; 11 nucleotides agree with TRBD1. This CDR3 has 15 residues. Looked up from germline, CDR1 is SGHRS and CDR2 is YFSETQ. V shed 3 bases, J shed 6 bases, and the junction held 2 bases outside the gene matches.

In nucleotides, the CDR3 is TGCGCCAGCAGCCAAGGACTAGCGCTGCCCACCGGGGAGCTGTTTTTT. It translates to CASSQGLALPTGELFF. This sequence joins TRBV4-3 and TRBJ2-2; 8 positions match TRBD2. With V trimmed by 1 base and J by 4 bases, 5 bases remained unmatched. The CDR3 runs to 16 residues. The germline V gene has CDR1 LGHNA and CDR2 YSLEER.

This chain links TRBV6-2 or TRBV6-3 with TRBJ2-7; TRBD1 aligns across 9 bases. Germline V gene sequence: CDR1 MNHEY, CDR2 SVGEGT. The J segment lost 0 bases and the V segment lost 5 bases, leaving 2 bases of the junction unmatched. CDR3 length: 14 residues. CDR3 region: CASSQQGASYEQYF. In DNA, the CDR3 is TGTGCCAGCAGTCAACAGGGGGCCTCCTACGAGCAGTACTTC.

The table lists this clone with a count of one. V is TRBV7-2 and J is TRBJ2-7; 8 nucleotides line up with TRBD1. With V trimmed by 8 bases and J by 0 bases, 18 bases remained unmatched. This CDR3 is built from 18 residues. The V gene's germline CDR1 is SGHTA and CDR2 FQGNSA. The CDR3 DNA is TGTGCCAGCGGTTTGTCGACAGGGGCCAGCTTTTACTCCTACGAGCAGTACTTC. It is translated as CASGLSTGASFYSYEQYF.

This clone was seen just once. CDR3: CASSSFQGNYGYTF. The CDR3 DNA follows: TGTGCCAGCAGCTCGTTCCAGGGTAACTATGGCTACACCTTC. The chain links TRBV7-2 to TRBJ1-2; D is possibly TRBD1 (5 bases). Germline assignment: CDR1 SGHTA and CDR2 FQGNSA. The CDR3 totals 14 residues. V shed 4 bases and J shed 1 base, with 10 bases lying between them.

This chain joins TRBV7-2 and TRBJ1-1, with D possibly being TRBD1 (6 bases). The CDR3 consists of 12 residues. Germline CDR1 reads SGHTA; CDR2 reads FQGNSA. The V end lost 3 bases, the J end lost 5 bases, and 7 bases lay between the germline ends. This CDR3 reads CASSFQGTEAFF. DNA of the CDR3: TGTGCCAGCAGCTTTCAGGGGACTGAAGCTTTCTTT.

This chain links TRBV7-2 with TRBJ1-5; 9 nucleotides align to TRBD1. This CDR3 comprises 15 residues. V trimming: 5 bases; J trimming: 7 bases; junction bases outside the gene matches: 9. Germline V gene data show CDR1 as SGHTA and CDR2 as FQGNSA. CDR3 nucleotides: TGTGCCAGCAGCCCGGACAGGGGAAGAGCACAGCCCCAGCATTTT. Amino acids: CASSPDRGRAQPQHF.

This clone was counted once. The J gene is TRBJ1-1, the V gene TRBV9; D perhaps matches TRBD1 (5 bases). This CDR3 spans 15 amino acids. V dropped 4 bases and J dropped 0 bases, with 13 bases sitting between them. From germline, CDR1 is SGDLS and CDR2 YYNGEE. Written as DNA, the CDR3 is TGTGCCAGCAGCCCGTGGGGGGAAGTGAACACTGAAGCTTTCTTT. This encodes CASSPWGEVNTEAFF.

The chain employs TRBV6-5 and TRBJ1-1; D not resolved. Per the germline V gene, CDR1 is MNHEY and CDR2 is SVGAGI. The CDR3 length is 14 residues. Trimming left V 6 bases short and J 4 bases short, with 15 bases between. The CDR3 loop is CASSRTAIATEAFF. The CDR3 DNA reads as TGTGCCAGCAGCCGGACTGCGATCGCCACTGAAGCTTTCTTT.

V gene TRBV7-8 combines with J gene TRBJ1-3, with D unclear. The germline V gene has CDR1 SGHVS and CDR2 FQNEAQ. V was trimmed by 5 bases and J by 0 bases, leaving 20 bases between them. The CDR3 contains 18 residues. Here the CDR3 DNA reads TGTGCCAGCAGCCGAAACTCGGTGAGACTGTCCTCTGGAAACACCATATATTTT. Protein product: CASSRNSVRLSSGNTIYF.

The chain is built from TRBV7-9 and TRBJ2-7; D call uncertain. This CDR3 contains 12 residues. Trimming removed 2 bases at V and 6 bases at J, with 8 bases between. Germline assignment: CDR1 SEHNR and CDR2 FQNEAQ (reference sequence). CDR3 nucleotides: TGTGCCAGCAGCTTAAGCTTGGTCGAGCAGTACTTC. This translates into CASSLSLVEQYF. Based on the CDR3 plus reference TRBV7-9 and TRBJ2-7, the full variable domain is DTGVSQNPRHKITKRGQNVTFRCDPISEHNRLYWYRQTLGQGPEFLTYFQNEAQLEKSRLLSDRFSAERPKGSFSTLEIQRTEQGDSAMYLCASSLSLVEQYFGPGTRLTVT.

The rearrangement links TRBV19 to TRBJ1-6, with no clear D. The V end lost 5 bases, the J end lost 7 bases, and 15 bases lay between the germline ends. The CDR3 is 15 residues long. Germline V CDR1 and CDR2: LNHDA, SQIVND (reference sequence). CDR3 nucleotide sequence: TGTGCCAGTAGTCCCCGGGAGGCGAGAAATTCACCCCTCCACTTT. Translation: CASSPREARNSPLHF.

The chain has TRBV5-1 and TRBJ1-2, with a tentative D call TRBD1 (6 bases). Between the trimmed V and J ends, which lost 3 bases and 6 bases, there was a span of 15 bases. The CDR3 is 14 residues long. Germline assignment: CDR1 SGHRS and CDR2 YFSETQ. In nucleotides, the CDR3 is TGCGCCAGCAGCTCACAGGGTGTTGGGGATGGCTACACCTTC. This encodes CASSSQGVGDGYTF.

The rearrangement links TRBV18 to TRBJ1-6; 8 nucleotides agree with TRBD1. J lost 9 bases, V lost 3 bases, and 10 bases had no gene match. CDR3 length: 16 residues. Germline values: CDR1 KGHSH, CDR2 LQKENI. The CDR3 spells CASSPSRDRSSSPLHF. The DNA of the CDR3 is TGTGCCAGCTCACCTTCCCGGGACAGGAGTTCTTCACCCCTCCACTTT.

The rearrangement links TRBV29-1 to TRBJ1-2; D remains unclear. The CDR3 runs to 17 residues. V lost 2 bases to trimming and J lost 2 bases, with 21 bases between them. The germline V gene has CDR1 SQVTM and CDR2 ANQGSEA. CDR3 in DNA: TGCAGCGTTGAATCGGGGTTTTTGGGGATTGAAAACTATGGCTACACCTTC. Residues: CSVESGFLGIENYGYTF.

The DNA for the CDR3 is TGTGCTAGTGGTCCGGGGGACAGGGGTTTGGCCGGGGAGCTGTTTTTT. Translation: CASGPGDRGLAGELFF. The rearrangement joins TRBV12-5 to TRBJ2-2; 10 nucleotides agree with TRBD1. This CDR3 has 16 amino acids. CDR1 is LGHNT and CDR2 is FRNRAP in the germline V gene. With 5 bases clipped from V and 6 bases from J, the junction kept 9 bases outside the gene matches.

This rearrangement joins TRBV15 to TRBJ1-5, with a possible D match to TRBD1 (5 bases). V lost 0 bases and J lost 2, with 14 bases in between. Germline loops: CDR1 LNHNV, CDR2 YYDKDF (reference sequence). The CDR3 spans 17 residues. Here the CDR3 reads CATSREGASMGNQPQHF. DNA of the CDR3: TGTGCCACCAGCAGAGAAGGGGCATCAATGGGCAATCAGCCCCAGCATTTT. The variable domain in full, with the rest retrieved from reference TRBV15 and TRBJ1-5, is DAMVIQNPRYQVTQFGKPVTLSCSQTLNHNVMYWYQQKSSQAPKLLFHYYDKDFNNEADTPDNFQSRRPNTSFCFLDIRSPGLGDTAMYLCATSREGASMGNQPQHFGDGTRLSIL.

This CDR3 reads CSVETLEEEAETQYF. CDR3 sequence (DNA): TGCAGCGTTGAGACACTAGAGGAGGAGGCGGAGACCCAGTACTTC. The chain is built from TRBV29-1 and TRBJ2-5; possible D gene TRBD2, 5 bases. Germline V gene lookup returns CDR1 SQVTM and CDR2 ANQGSEA. Trimming removed 3 bases at V and 5 bases at J, with 19 bases between. The CDR3 spans 15 residues.

This clone appeared once. The DNA for the CDR3 is TGTGCCAGCCACAACCCGGGACAGTCAGTCGGCTACACCTTC. Protein: CASHNPGQSVGYTF. The V and J genes are TRBV6-5 and TRBJ1-2, with TRBD1 matching over 7 bases. Germline V gene lookup returns CDR1 MNHEY and CDR2 SVGAGI. The CDR3 length is 14 residues. After removal of 8 bases from V and 8 bases from J, the junction contained 14 bases not matched to a gene.

The chain carries TRBV7-3 and TRBJ2-3; D is perhaps TRBD2 (6 bases). CDR3 size: 13 residues. Germline CDR1 SGHTA, CDR2 FQGTGA. The germline V and J ends were trimmed by 3 bases and 7 bases, with 11 bases remaining between them. CDR3 DNA sequence: TGTGCCAGCAGCTTGGGGACTGTGTATACGCAGTATTTT. As protein: CASSLGTVYTQYF.

The V call is TRBV7-9, the J call TRBJ1-2; D uncertain. The CDR3 has 14 amino acids. V lost 11 bases, J lost 0 bases, and 16 bases lay in between. The germline gives CDR1 SEHNR, CDR2 FQNEAQ (reference sequence). CDR3 DNA sequence: TGTGCCTGCTCCGGAGGTTTAGCTAACTATGGCTACACCTTC. It translates to CACSGGLANYGYTF.

The chain combines TRBV6-5 with TRBJ2-3; 8 bases are shared with TRBD2. This CDR3 comprises 14 residues. Germline trimming cut 6 bases from V and 4 bases from J; bases unmatched to any gene: 6. Germline CDR1 reads MNHEY; CDR2 reads SVGAGI. CDR3 in amino acids: CASSTRGGADTQYF. Written as DNA, the CDR3 is TGTGCCAGCAGCACCCGGGGGGGCGCAGATACGCAGTATTTT.

V gene TRBV29-1 combines with J gene TRBJ2-7, with 7 bases matching TRBD1. The V gene's germline CDR1 is SQVTM and CDR2 ANQGSEA. CDR3 length: 14 amino acids. The V segment lost 5 bases and the J segment 0 bases; nucleotides outside the gene matches: 7. CDR3 bases: TGCAGCGTTTATACAGGGGTTTCCTCCTACGAGCAGTACTTC. This encodes CSVYTGVSSYEQYF.

A few counts support this clone. This rearrangement joins TRBV18 to TRBJ1-6; TRBD1 matches 11 bases. Germline lookup yields CDR1 KGHSH and CDR2 LQKENI. Trimming took 4 bases from V and 7 from J; bases not matched to a gene: 12. This CDR3 is built from 18 residues. This chain's CDR3 is CASSLLDRGRLTNSPLHF. The CDR3 DNA reads as TGTGCCAGCTCACTGCTGGACAGGGGGCGTCTCACGAATTCACCCCTCCACTTT.

V gene TRBV15 combines with J gene TRBJ1-2, with 9 bases fitting TRBD1. V shed 2 bases, J shed 4 bases, and the junction held 8 bases outside the gene matches. This CDR3 has 16 residues. Germline V lookup: CDR1 LNHNV, CDR2 YYDKDF (reference sequence). This chain's CDR3 is CATSRRDRGAAYGYTF. The CDR3 bases are TGTGCCACCAGCAGACGCGACAGGGGGGCCGCCTATGGCTACACCTTC.

The chain couples TRBV28 to TRBJ2-7; 11 bases line up with TRBD2. CDR3 length: 18 amino acids. J gave up 0 bases and V 5 bases, and 12 bases lay outside the gene matches. Looked up from germline, CDR1 is MDHEN and CDR2 is SYDVKM. CDR3 protein: CASSRGTGLAESSYEQYF. DNA of the CDR3: TGTGCCAGCAGTCGGGGTACGGGACTAGCGGAAAGCTCCTACGAGCAGTACTTC.

This clone was recorded once. V and J are TRBV7-2 and TRBJ1-2, with 7 positions matching TRBD1. V dropped 0 bases and J dropped 2; count of bases not matched to a gene: 3. The CDR3 has 15 residues. Germline V CDR1 and CDR2: SGHTA, FQGNSA. Here the CDR3 reads CASSLATRGNYGYTF. The DNA of the CDR3 is TGTGCCAGCAGCTTAGCAACCAGGGGGAACTATGGCTACACCTTC.

The CDR3 DNA is TGTGCCAGCAGTTCCCGCACAGGGGATAATGAAAAACTGTTTTTT. Amino acids: CASSSRTGDNEKLFF. The chain employs TRBV28 and TRBJ1-4; 7 nucleotides align to TRBD1. From germline, CDR1 is MDHEN and CDR2 SYDVKM. Losses at the gene ends were 4 bases for V and 4 bases for J; bases not matched to a gene: 6. The CDR3 spans 15 residues.

The CDR3 protein is CASSLSLMSNSNQPQHF. CDR3 DNA sequence: TGTGCCAGCAGTTTATCACTCATGAGCAATAGCAATCAGCCCCAGCATTTT. The rearrangement uses TRBV28 and TRBJ1-5; D gene unclear. Germline CDR1 MDHEN, CDR2 SYDVKM. This CDR3 region has 17 residues. Trimming shortened V by 1 base and J by 0 bases, and 13 bases separated the two germline ends.